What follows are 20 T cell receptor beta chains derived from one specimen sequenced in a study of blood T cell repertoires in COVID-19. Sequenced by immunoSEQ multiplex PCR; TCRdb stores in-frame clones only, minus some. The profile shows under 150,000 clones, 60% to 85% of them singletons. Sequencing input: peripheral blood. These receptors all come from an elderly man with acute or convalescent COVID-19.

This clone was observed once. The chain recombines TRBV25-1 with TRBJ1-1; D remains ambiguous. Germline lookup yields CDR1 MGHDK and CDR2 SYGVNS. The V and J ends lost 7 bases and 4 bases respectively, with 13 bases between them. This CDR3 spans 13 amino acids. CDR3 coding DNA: TGTGCCAGCACGCGGAGCGGGGTCACTGAAGCTTTCTTT. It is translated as CASTRSGVTEAFF. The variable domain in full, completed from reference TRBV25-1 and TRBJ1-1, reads EADIYQTPRYLVIGTGKKITLECSQTMGHDKMYWYQQDPGMELHLIHYSYGVNSTEKGDLSSESTVSRIRTEHFPLTLESARPSHTSQYLCASTRSGVTEAFFGQGTRLTVV.

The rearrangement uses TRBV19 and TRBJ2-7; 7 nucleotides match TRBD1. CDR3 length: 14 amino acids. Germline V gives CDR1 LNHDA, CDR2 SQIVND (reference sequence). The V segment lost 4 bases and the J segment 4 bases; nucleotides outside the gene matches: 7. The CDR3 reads CASSRQGIGYEQYF. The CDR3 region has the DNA TGTGCCAGTAGTAGACAGGGTATTGGTTACGAGCAGTACTTC.

This chain's CDR3 is CASSQTGGDSPLHF. DNA of the CDR3: TGTGCCAGCTCCCAGACAGGGGGAGACTCACCCCTCCACTTT. V and J are TRBV18 and TRBJ1-6; 9 bases agree with TRBD1. The length of the CDR3 is 14 residues. The V and J ends lost 6 bases and 10 bases, in that order; junction bases with no gene match: 7. Germline CDR1 is KGHSH and CDR2 is LQKENI.

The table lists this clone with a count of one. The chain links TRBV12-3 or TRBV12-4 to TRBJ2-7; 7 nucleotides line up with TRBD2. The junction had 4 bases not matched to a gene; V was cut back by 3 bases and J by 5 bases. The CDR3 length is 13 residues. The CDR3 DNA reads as TGTGCCAGCAGTTTGGCCCGGGGGGACGAGCAGTACTTC. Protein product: CASSLARGDEQYF.

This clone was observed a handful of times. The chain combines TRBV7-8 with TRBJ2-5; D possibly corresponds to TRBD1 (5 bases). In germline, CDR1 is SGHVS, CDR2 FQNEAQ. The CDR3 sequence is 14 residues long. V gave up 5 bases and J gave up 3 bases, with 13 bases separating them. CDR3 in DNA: TGTGCCAGCAGCCCCAGGGAAGGGAAAGAGACCCAGTACTTC. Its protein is CASSPREGKETQYF.

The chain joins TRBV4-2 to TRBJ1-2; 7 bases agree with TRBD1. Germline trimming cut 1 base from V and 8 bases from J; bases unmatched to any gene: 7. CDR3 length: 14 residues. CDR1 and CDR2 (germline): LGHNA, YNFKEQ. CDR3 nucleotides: TGTGCCAGCAGCCAAGTCACAGGGGAATGGGGCTACACCTTC. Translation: CASSQVTGEWGYTF.

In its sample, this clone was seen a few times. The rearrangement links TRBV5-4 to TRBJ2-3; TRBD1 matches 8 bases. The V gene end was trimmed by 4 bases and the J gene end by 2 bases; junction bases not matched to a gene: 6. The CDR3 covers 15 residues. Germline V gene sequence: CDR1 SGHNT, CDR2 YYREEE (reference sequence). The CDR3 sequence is CASSATGAPTDTQYF. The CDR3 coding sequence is TGTGCCAGCAGCGCGACAGGGGCTCCCACAGATACGCAGTATTTT.

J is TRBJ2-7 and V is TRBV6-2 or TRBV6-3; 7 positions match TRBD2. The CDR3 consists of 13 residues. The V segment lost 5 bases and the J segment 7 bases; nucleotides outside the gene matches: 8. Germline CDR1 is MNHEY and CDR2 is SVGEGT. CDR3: CASSGGEYEEQYF. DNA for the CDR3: TGTGCCAGCAGTGGGGGGGAGTACGAGGAGCAGTACTTC.

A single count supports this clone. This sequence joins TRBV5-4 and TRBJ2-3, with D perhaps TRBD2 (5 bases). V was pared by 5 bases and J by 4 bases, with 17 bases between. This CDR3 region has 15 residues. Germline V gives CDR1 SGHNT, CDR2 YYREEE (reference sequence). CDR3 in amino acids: CASSPSLSGADTQYF. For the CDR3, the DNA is TGTGCCAGCAGTCCGAGCCTCAGCGGAGCAGATACGCAGTATTTT.

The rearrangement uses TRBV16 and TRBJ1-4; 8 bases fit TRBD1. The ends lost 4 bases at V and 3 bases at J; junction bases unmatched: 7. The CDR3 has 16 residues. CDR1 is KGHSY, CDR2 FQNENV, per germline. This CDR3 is CASSRRDRQPNEKLFF. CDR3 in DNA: TGTGCCAGCAGCCGAAGGGACAGGCAACCTAATGAAAAACTGTTTTTT.

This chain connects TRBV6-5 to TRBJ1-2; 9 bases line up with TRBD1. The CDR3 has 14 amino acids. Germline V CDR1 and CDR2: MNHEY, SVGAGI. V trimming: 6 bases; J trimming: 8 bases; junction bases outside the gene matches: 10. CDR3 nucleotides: TGTGCCAGCAGCCGGGACAGGGACCGAGGCGGCTACACCTTC. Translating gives CASSRDRDRGGYTF.

The CDR3 region is CASSFEAGGPEETQYF. In DNA, the CDR3 is TGTGCCAGCAGCTTTGAAGCGGGGGGGCCCGAGGAGACCCAGTACTTC. J is TRBJ2-5 and V is TRBV11-1, with 10 bases fitting TRBD2. Germline-derived CDR1 and CDR2 are SGHAT and FQDESV (reference sequence). The CDR3 extends over 16 amino acids. V shed 3 bases, J shed 5 bases, and the junction held 9 bases outside the gene matches. The full variable domain, in which reference TRBV11-1 and TRBJ2-5 provide the parts outside the CDR3, is EAEVAQSPRYKITEKSQAVAFWCDPISGHATLYWYRQILGQGPELLVQFQDESVVDDSQLPKDRFSAERLKGVDSTLKIQPAELGDSAMYLCASSFEAGGPEETQYFGPGTRLLVL.

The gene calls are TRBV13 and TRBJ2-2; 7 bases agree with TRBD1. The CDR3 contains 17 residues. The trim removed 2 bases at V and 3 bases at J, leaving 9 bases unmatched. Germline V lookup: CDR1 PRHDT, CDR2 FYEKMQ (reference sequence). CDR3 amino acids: CASSLRGLGQDTGELFF. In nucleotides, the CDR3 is TGTGCCAGCAGCTTAAGGGGTCTCGGACAGGACACCGGGGAGCTGTTTTTT. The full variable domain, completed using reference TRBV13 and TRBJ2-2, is AAGVIQSPRHLIKEKRETATLKCYPIPRHDTVYWYQQGPGQDPQFLISFYEKMQSDKGSIPDRFSAQQFSDYHSELNMSSLELGDSALYFCASSLRGLGQDTGELFFGEGSRLTVL.

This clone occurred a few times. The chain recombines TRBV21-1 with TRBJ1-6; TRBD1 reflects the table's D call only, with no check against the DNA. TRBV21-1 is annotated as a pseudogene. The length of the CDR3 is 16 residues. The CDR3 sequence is CASSKKTGYYNSPLHF. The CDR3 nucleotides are TGTGCCAGCAGCAAAAAGACAGGGTATTATAATTCACCCCTCCACTTT.

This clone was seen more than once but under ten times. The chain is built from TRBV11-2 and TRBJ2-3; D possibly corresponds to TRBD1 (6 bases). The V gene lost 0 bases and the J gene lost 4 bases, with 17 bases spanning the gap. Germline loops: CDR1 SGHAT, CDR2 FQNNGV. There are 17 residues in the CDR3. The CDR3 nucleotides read TGTGCCAGCAGCTTAGAAGTAAACAGGGCCGTTTCAGATACGCAGTATTTT. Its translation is CASSLEVNRAVSDTQYF.

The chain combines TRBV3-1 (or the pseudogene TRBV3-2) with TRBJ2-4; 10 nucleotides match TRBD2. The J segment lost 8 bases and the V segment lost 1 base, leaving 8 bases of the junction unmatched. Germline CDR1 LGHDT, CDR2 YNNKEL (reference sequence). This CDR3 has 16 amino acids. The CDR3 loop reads CASSQGLAGAGDIQYF. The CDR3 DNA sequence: TGTGCCAGCAGCCAAGGGCTAGCGGGGGCCGGGGACATTCAGTACTTC.

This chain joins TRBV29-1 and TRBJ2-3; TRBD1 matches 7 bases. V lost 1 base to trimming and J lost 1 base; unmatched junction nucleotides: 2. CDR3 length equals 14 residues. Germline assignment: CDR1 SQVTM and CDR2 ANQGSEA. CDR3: CSVEGQGRTDTQYF. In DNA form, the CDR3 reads TGCAGCGTTGAAGGACAGGGTCGCACAGATACGCAGTATTTT.

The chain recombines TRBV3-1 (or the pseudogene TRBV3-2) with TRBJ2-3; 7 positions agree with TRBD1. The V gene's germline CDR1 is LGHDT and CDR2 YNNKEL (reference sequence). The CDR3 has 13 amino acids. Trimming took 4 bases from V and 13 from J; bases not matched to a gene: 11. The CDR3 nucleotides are TGTGCCAGCAGCCCCCGAGGACAGGCCCTCGAGTATTTT. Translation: CASSPRGQALEYF.

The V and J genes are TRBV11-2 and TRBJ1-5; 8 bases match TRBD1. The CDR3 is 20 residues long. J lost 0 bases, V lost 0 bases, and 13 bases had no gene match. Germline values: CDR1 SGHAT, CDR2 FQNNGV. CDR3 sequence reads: CASSLDLPGQAIYSNQPQHF. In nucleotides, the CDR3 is TGTGCCAGCAGCTTAGATTTACCGGGACAGGCAATATATAGCAATCAGCCCCAGCATTTT.

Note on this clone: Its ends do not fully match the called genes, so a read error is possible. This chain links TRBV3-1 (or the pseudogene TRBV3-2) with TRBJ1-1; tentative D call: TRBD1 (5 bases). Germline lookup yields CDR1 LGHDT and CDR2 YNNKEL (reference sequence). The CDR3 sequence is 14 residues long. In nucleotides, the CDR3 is TGTGCCAGCAGCCAAGGGGGGGGGAACGCTGAAGCTTTCTTT. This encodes CASSQGGGNAEAFF.